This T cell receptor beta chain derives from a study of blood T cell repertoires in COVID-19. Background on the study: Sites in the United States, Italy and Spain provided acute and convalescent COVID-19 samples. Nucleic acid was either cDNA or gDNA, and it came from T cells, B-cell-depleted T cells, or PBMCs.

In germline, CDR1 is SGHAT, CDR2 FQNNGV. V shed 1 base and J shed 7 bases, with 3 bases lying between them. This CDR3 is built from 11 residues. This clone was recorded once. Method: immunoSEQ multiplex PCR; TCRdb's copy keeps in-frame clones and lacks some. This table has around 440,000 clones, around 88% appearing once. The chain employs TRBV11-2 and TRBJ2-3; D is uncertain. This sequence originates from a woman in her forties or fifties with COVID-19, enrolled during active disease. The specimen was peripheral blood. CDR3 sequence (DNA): TGTGCCAGCAGCTTAGTATATACGCAGTATTTT. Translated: CASSLVYTQYF.